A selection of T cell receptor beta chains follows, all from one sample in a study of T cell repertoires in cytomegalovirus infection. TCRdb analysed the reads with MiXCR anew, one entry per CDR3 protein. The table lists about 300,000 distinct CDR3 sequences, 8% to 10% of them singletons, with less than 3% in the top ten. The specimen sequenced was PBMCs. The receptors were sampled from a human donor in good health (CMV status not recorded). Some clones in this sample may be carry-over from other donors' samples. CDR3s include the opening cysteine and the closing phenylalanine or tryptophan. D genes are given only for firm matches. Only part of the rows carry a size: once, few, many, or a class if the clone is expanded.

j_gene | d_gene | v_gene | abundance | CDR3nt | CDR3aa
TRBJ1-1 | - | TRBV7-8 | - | TGTGCCAGCACTCGGGAGTGGAACACTGAAGCTCTCTTT | CASTREWNTEALF
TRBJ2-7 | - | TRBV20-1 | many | TGCAGTGCCAGCTGGGGACTGCGCTCCTACGAGCAGTACTTC | CSASWGLRSYEQYF
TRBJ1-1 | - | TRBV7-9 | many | TGTGCCAGCAGCTTAACGGAGCGGGTACAGACAAACACTGAAGCTTTCTTT | CASSLTERVQTNTEAFF
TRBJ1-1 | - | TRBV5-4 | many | TGTGCCAGCAGCTTGGCGGGAGCTTGGGGAACTGAAGCTTTCTTT | CASSLAGAWGTEAFF
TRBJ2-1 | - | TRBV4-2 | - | TGTGCCAGCAGCCAAGCGAACAATGACCGGAGACGATTC | CASSQANNDRRRF
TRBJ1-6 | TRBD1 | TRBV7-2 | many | TGTGCCAGCAGTTCAGGGGGCGTCTGGAATTCACCCCTCCACTTT | CASSSGGVWNSPLHF
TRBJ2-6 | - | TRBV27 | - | TGTGCCAGCAGTCCCGGGGGCAGCTCTGGGGCCAACGTCCTGACTTTC | CASSPGGSSGANVLTF
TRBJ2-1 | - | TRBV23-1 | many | TGCGCCAGCAGTCATCGACAGGACACCAGCTCCTACAATGAGCAGTTCTTC | CASSHRQDTSSYNEQFF
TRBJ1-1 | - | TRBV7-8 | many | TGTGCCAGCAGCTTACTAAGACGTGACACTGAAGCTTTCTTT | CASSLLRRDTEAFF
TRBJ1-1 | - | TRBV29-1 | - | TGCAGCGCCCTGGGCGGGGGATGGACTGAAGCTTTCTTT | CSALGGGWTEAFF
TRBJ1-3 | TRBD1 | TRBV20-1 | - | TGCAGTGCTAGAGATTCTACGACAGGGACTGGAAACACCATATATTTT | CSARDSTTGTGNTIYF
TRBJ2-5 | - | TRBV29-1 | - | TGCAGCGTTGAATCCCGCGGGGCAGAGACCCAGTACTTC | CSVESRGAETQYF
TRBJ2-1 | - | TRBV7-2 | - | TGTGCCAGCAGCTTAGAGGTTATGGCGGGGGCCCGTAAGCAGTTATTT | CASSLEVMAGARKQLF
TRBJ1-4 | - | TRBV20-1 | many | TGCAGTGCTACCAGACCTACTAATGAAAAACTGTTTTTT | CSATRPTNEKLFF